The 4 T cell receptor beta chains reported below all come from one sample, sequenced in a study of blood T cell repertoires in COVID-19. The protocol was immunoSEQ multiplex PCR, while the TCRdb copy is restricted to in-frame clones and leaves out a portion. The sample consists of 150,000 or so clones, less than 90% of them appearing once. What was sequenced was PBMCs or T cells enriched from blood (not recorded which). All receptors come from a woman between 50 and 59 years old who had recovered from COVID-19.

V usage is TRBV5-8 and J usage is TRBJ1-6, with D possibly TRBD1 on 5 matching bases. This CDR3 is 12 amino acids long. Deletions cut 3 bases from V and 9 bases from J, with 7 bases between. CDR1 SGHTS and CDR2 YDEGEE come from the germline V gene. The CDR3 DNA sequence: TGTGCCAGCAGCTCCAGGGTTTCACCCCTCCACTTT. It yields the protein CASSSRVSPLHF.

This clone appeared a single time. The chain has TRBV7-2 and TRBJ1-2; D is perhaps TRBD1 (5 bases). The CDR3 has 14 amino acids. The V and J ends lost 1 base and 6 bases respectively, with 12 bases between them. CDR1 is SGHTA and CDR2 is FQGNSA in the germline V gene. The CDR3 region has the DNA TGTGCCAGCAGCTTAGGGGGCAGGGTGGATGGCTACACCTTC. This codes for CASSLGGRVDGYTF.

The chain joins TRBV18 to TRBJ2-1, with 10 bases matching TRBD2. CDR1 KGHSH and CDR2 LQKENI come from the germline V gene. The CDR3 is made up of 19 amino acids. V trimming: 3 bases; J trimming: 0 bases; junction bases outside the gene matches: 11. The CDR3 DNA sequence: TGTGCCAGCTCACCGGATACTAGCGGGGTTATCAGCTCCTACAATGAGCAGTTCTTC. Its translation is CASSPDTSGVISSYNEQFF. The full variable domain, with the rest looked up from reference TRBV18 and TRBJ2-1, is NAGVMQNPRHLVRRRGQEARLRCSPMKGHSHVYWYRQLPEEGLKFMVYLQKENIIDESGMPKERFSAEFPKEGPSILRIQQVVRGDSAAYFCASSPDTSGVISSYNEQFFGPGTRLTVL.

CDR3 nucleotides: TGTGCCAGCAGTTCCCCGGGACACCCGAACACTGAAGCTTTCTTT. Protein: CASSSPGHPNTEAFF. The V gene is TRBV6-5, the J gene TRBJ1-1; a possible D gene is TRBD1 (6 bases). The V and J ends lost 4 bases and 1 base respectively, with 13 bases between them. In germline, CDR1 is MNHEY, CDR2 SVGAGI. The CDR3 totals 15 residues.